This TCR beta chain was observed in a study of vaccination and CD4 T cells after COVID-19. This sample's treatment: approximately 10-day PBMC culture with coronavirus spike peptide pools or control peptides (ViraFEST assay). Per the germline V gene, CDR1 is SNHLY and CDR2 is FYNNEI. The CDR3 is made up of 11 amino acids. V was clipped by 6 bases and J by 3 bases, with 5 bases between them. This clonotype was seen a few times. The target antigen is unknown. Cultured CD4+ T cell DNA underwent sequencing with the Oncomine TCR Beta short-read assay. A single record per CDR3 protein comes from TCRdb applying MiXCR to the PCR reads. This table holds approximately 13,000 distinct CDR3 sequences, around 55% found once.

The TCR comes from a human donor who had recovered from COVID-19. V usage is TRBV2 and J usage is TRBJ1-2; D uncertain. Material: CD4+ T cells from blood, cultured in vitro. The CDR3 region is CASRQDYGYTF. The CDR3 nucleotides read TGTGCCAGCAGGCAGGACTATGGCTACACCTTC.